The 21 T cell receptor beta chains given below trace back to one sample, sequenced in a study of OX40 agonist ivuxolimab in advanced cancers. Libraries were built with the immunoSEQ multiplex PCR assay. The immuneACCESS repertoire file appears here via TCRdb, limited to in-frame rearrangements. These files lack a portion of the clones; in checked studies, under half of the deficit traces to unresolved V genes, and the cause of the others is not known. This sample has roughly 48,000 clones in its table, and over 80% of those were observed once. The ten largest clonotypes hold over 1% of the sample. The sequenced sample was CD4+ or CD8+ T cells sorted from blood, obtained in a trial of the OX40 agonist ivuxolimab. The receptors shown here come from an adult with an advanced solid tumor such as melanoma, head and neck, liver or kidney cancer.

The chain links TRBV11-2 to TRBJ2-3; D uncertain. Trimming stripped 5 bases from V and 2 bases from J, with 14 bases between. Germline V gene sequence: CDR1 SGHAT, CDR2 FQNNGV. The CDR3 contains 15 residues. CDR3 nucleotide sequence: TGTGCCAGCAGCACCACTCCGACCCTCACAGATACGCAGTATTTT. This translates into CASSTTPTLTDTQYF.

The V and J genes are TRBV5-1 and TRBJ2-3; 8 nucleotides align to TRBD2. V lost 4 bases and J lost 2; bases outside the gene matches: 9. The V gene's germline CDR1 is SGHRS and CDR2 YFSETQ. The CDR3 consists of 16 residues. As DNA, the CDR3 is TGCGCCAGCAGCATCACAGCGGGGGTTAACACAGATACGCAGTATTTT. Its protein is CASSITAGVNTDTQYF.

The chain links TRBV5-1 to TRBJ2-7; 8 bases agree with TRBD1. CDR1 SGHRS and CDR2 YFSETQ come from the germline V gene. V lost 9 bases to trimming and J lost 7 bases; unmatched junction nucleotides: 15. The CDR3 is 14 residues long. CDR3 nucleotide sequence: TGCGCCACCACCCTGACGGCAGGGGGCTGGGAGCAGTACTTC. It encodes CATTLTAGGWEQYF.

This chain joins TRBV4-3 and TRBJ2-5; weak D call: TRBD1 (6 bases). Trimming removed 5 bases at V and 3 bases at J, with 10 bases between. The CDR3 extends over 13 amino acids. Germline V gives CDR1 LGHNA, CDR2 YSLEER. CDR3 sequence (DNA): TGCGCCAGCAGCGTAAGGACAGAAGAGACCCAGTACTTC. It codes for CASSVRTEETQYF.

V is TRBV4-3 and J is TRBJ2-5, with D possibly being TRBD2 (6 bases). Per germline, CDR1 LGHNA and CDR2 YSLEER. V gave up 1 base and J gave up 5 bases, with 14 bases separating them. This CDR3 is 15 amino acids long. This chain's CDR3 is CASSQVWAGTETQYF. The CDR3 nucleotides read TGCGCCAGCAGCCAAGTCTGGGCGGGGACGGAGACCCAGTACTTC.

This clone was found a few times. The chain links TRBV19 to TRBJ1-5, with D unclear. Germline loops: CDR1 LNHDA, CDR2 SQIVND (reference sequence). The V end was cut by 5 bases, the J end by 4 bases, with 12 bases between. This CDR3 has 14 amino acids. DNA for the CDR3: TGTGCCAGTAGTTGGGGAAGAGCGAATCAGCCCCAGCATTTT. Protein product: CASSWGRANQPQHF.

The chain joins TRBV6-5 to TRBJ2-5; the match to TRBD1 covers 8 bases. CDR1 MNHEY and CDR2 SVGAGI come from the germline V gene. The CDR3 loop spans 14 amino acids. V gave up 5 bases and J gave up 4 bases; unmatched junction bases: 6. The CDR3 sequence: CASSRTGSPETQYF. The CDR3 DNA is TGTGCCAGCAGTCGGACAGGGAGCCCAGAGACCCAGTACTTC.

This clone was detected only once. This chain uses TRBV18 with TRBJ2-2; 14 bases match TRBD2. Per the germline V gene, CDR1 is KGHSH and CDR2 is LQKENI. CDR3 length: 16 residues. After removal of 4 bases from V and 4 bases from J, the junction contained 2 bases not matched to a gene. The DNA of the CDR3 is TGTGCCAGCTCACGAGGACTAGCGGGAGGCACCGGGGAGCTGTTTTTT. Translating gives CASSRGLAGGTGELFF.

This clone was counted once. The gene calls are TRBV19 and TRBJ1-2, with TRBD1 as a possible D gene (5 bases). Trimming took 5 bases from V and 4 from J, leaving 14 bases between them. This CDR3 region has 14 residues. The germline V gene encodes CDR1 LNHDA and CDR2 SQIVND (reference sequence). CDR3 in amino acids: CASSPRGVGYGYTF. The CDR3 nucleotides are TGTGCCAGTAGTCCTCGGGGGGTGGGCTATGGCTACACCTTC.

The chain has TRBV4-1 and TRBJ1-3, with TRBD1 identical over 9 bases. Germline CDR1 is MGHRA and CDR2 is YSYEKL. The CDR3 contains 17 residues. With 5 bases clipped from V and 1 base from J, the junction kept 9 bases outside the gene matches. CDR3 amino acids: CASSGTGGRRSGNTIYF. The CDR3 nucleotides read TGCGCCAGCAGCGGCACAGGGGGCAGGAGGTCTGGAAACACCATATATTTT.

The chain employs TRBV5-1 and TRBJ1-1, with D possibly TRBD1 on 5 matching bases. This CDR3 has 15 amino acids. V lost 3 bases, J lost 4 bases, and 16 bases lay in between. Germline CDR1 is SGHRS and CDR2 is YFSETQ. The CDR3 region has the DNA TGCGCCAGCAGCTGGGGCGCCGGGGAACGCACTGAAGCTTTCTTT. It is translated as CASSWGAGERTEAFF.

The V gene is TRBV27, the J gene TRBJ1-2, with D uncertain. The CDR3 is 13 amino acids. The germline V gene encodes CDR1 MNHEY and CDR2 SMNVEV (reference sequence). The ends were cut back, 6 bases at V and 5 bases at J, with 13 bases in the middle. The CDR3 sequence: CASSLGEGYGYTF. The CDR3 bases are TGTGCCAGCAGCCTCGGTGAGGGATATGGCTACACCTTC.

CDR3 in amino acids: CASSQDLGNEQFF. CDR3 bases: TGCGCCAGCAGCCAAGATCTCGGGAATGAGCAGTTCTTC. This chain links TRBV4-1 with TRBJ2-1; no clear D gene. The CDR3 has 13 residues. CDR1 MGHRA and CDR2 YSYEKL come from the germline V gene. Trimming cost V 0 bases and J 7 bases, with 7 bases left between them.

This clone was recorded only once. The rearrangement uses TRBV29-1 and TRBJ2-5; unclear D gene. CDR1 and CDR2 (germline): SQVTM, ANQGSEA. This CDR3 spans 13 amino acids. V lost 5 bases to trimming and J lost 0 bases, with 10 bases between them. CDR3 amino acids: CSVTETYQETQYF. The CDR3 DNA is TGCAGCGTTACCGAGACGTACCAAGAGACCCAGTACTTC.

V usage is TRBV7-2 and J usage is TRBJ2-1; 8 positions match TRBD1. The CDR3 runs 15 residues. J lost 3 bases, V lost 3 bases, and 4 bases had no gene match. Per the germline V gene, CDR1 is SGHTA and CDR2 is FQGNSA. The chain's CDR3 is CASSLDGQGYNEQFF. CDR3 sequence (DNA): TGTGCCAGCAGCTTGGACGGACAGGGCTACAATGAGCAGTTCTTC.

The chain recombines TRBV5-4 with TRBJ2-3; D gene ambiguous. Looked up from germline, CDR1 is SGHNT and CDR2 is YYREEE (reference sequence). The CDR3 is 14 amino acids. Trimming took off 1 base at V and 2 bases at J, with 8 bases between the two ends. In DNA form, the CDR3 reads TGTGCCAGCAGCTTGCGTGGCCCCACAGATACGCAGTATTTT. Translation gives CASSLRGPTDTQYF.

The chain uses TRBV5-6 and TRBJ2-6; 9 bases are shared with TRBD2. Germline V CDR1 and CDR2: SGHDT, YYEEEE. CDR3 size: 19 residues. J gave up 0 bases and V 2 bases, and 9 bases lay outside the gene matches. The CDR3, as DNA: TGTGCCAGCAGCTTAATAATGACTAGCGGCAACTCTGGGGCCAACGTCCTGACTTTC. This codes for CASSLIMTSGNSGANVLTF.

The gene calls are TRBV9 and TRBJ2-1; 9 nucleotides line up with TRBD2. Unmatched junction bases numbered 3, after V lost 4 bases and J lost 4 bases. The CDR3 consists of 14 residues. Germline CDR1 is SGDLS and CDR2 is YYNGEE. CDR3 bases: TGTGCCAGCAGCAGCGGGGGGTCGTACAATGAGCAGTTCTTC. As protein: CASSSGGSYNEQFF. Full variable domain (rest looked up from reference TRBV9 and TRBJ2-1): DSGVTQTPKHLITATGQRVTLRCSPRSGDLSVYWYQQSLDQGLQFLIQYYNGEERAKGNILERFSAQQFPDLHSELNLSSLELGDSALYFCASSSGGSYNEQFFGPGTRLTVL.

The chain carries TRBV18 and TRBJ1-1, with D unresolved. Germline V gene lookup returns CDR1 KGHSH and CDR2 LQKENI. The CDR3 sequence is 14 residues long. V shed 2 bases and J shed 5 bases, with 12 bases lying between them. The CDR3 sequence is CASSPFRYRTEAFF. The CDR3 DNA follows: TGTGCCAGCTCACCATTCCGGTATCGGACTGAAGCTTTCTTT. Using reference TRBV18 and TRBJ1-1 for the parts outside the CDR3, the full variable domain is NAGVMQNPRHLVRRRGQEARLRCSPMKGHSHVYWYRQLPEEGLKFMVYLQKENIIDESGMPKERFSAEFPKEGPSILRIQQVVRGDSAAYFCASSPFRYRTEAFFGQGTRLTVV.

The rearrangement uses TRBV9 and TRBJ2-1; perhaps TRBD1 as D (6 bases). Looked up from germline, CDR1 is SGDLS and CDR2 is YYNGEE. This CDR3 region has 14 residues. Trimming pared 2 bases from V and 4 bases from J, leaving 10 bases between. The CDR3 spells CASSVGTSYNEQFF. CDR3 sequence (DNA): TGTGCCAGCAGCGTGGGGACATCATACAATGAGCAGTTCTTC.

The V and J genes are TRBV7-2 and TRBJ1-5, with D maybe TRBD1 (5 bases). Trimming took off 1 base at V and 7 bases at J, with 14 bases between the two ends. The germline V gene has CDR1 SGHTA and CDR2 FQGNSA. The CDR3 contains 15 residues. The CDR3: CASSLGLGPGQPQHF. The CDR3 DNA sequence: TGTGCCAGCAGCTTAGGGCTGGGGCCGGGGCAGCCCCAGCATTTT. The full variable domain, rest sourced from reference TRBV7-2 and TRBJ1-5, is GAGVSQSPSNKVTEKGKDVELRCDPISGHTALYWYRQSLGQGLEFLIYFQGNSAPDKSGLPSDRFSAERTGGSVSTLTIQRTQQEDSAVYLCASSLGLGPGQPQHFGDGTRLSIL.